What follows are 31 T cell receptor beta chains derived from one specimen sequenced in a study of blood T cell repertoires in COVID-19. The assay was immunoSEQ multiplex PCR, and TCRdb's table has in-frame clones only and misses some. Of about 69,000 clones in the sample, about 84% were seen once. Sequences were obtained from peripheral blood. The source is a man in his fifties or sixties with COVID-19, enrolled during active disease.

The chain couples TRBV9 to TRBJ1-1, with a weak D call TRBD1 (5 bases). This CDR3 is built from 14 residues. CDR1 SGDLS and CDR2 YYNGEE come from the germline V gene. V was trimmed by 0 bases and J by 4 bases, leaving 10 bases between them. CDR3 nucleotides: TGTGCCAGCAGCGTAGCCCCAGGGATCACTGAAGCTTTCTTT. It specifies CASSVAPGITEAFF. Together with reference TRBV9 and TRBJ1-1, the CDR3 gives the full variable domain: DSGVTQTPKHLITATGQRVTLRCSPRSGDLSVYWYQQSLDQGLQFLIQYYNGEERAKGNILERFSAQQFPDLHSELNLSSLELGDSALYFCASSVAPGITEAFFGQGTRLTVV.

The chain couples TRBV5-6 to TRBJ2-7, with 14 bases identical to TRBD2. The CDR3 sequence is 17 residues long. The junction had 4 bases not matched to a gene; V was cut back by 0 bases and J by 2 bases. Germline V gives CDR1 SGHDT, CDR2 YYEEEE. The CDR3 DNA is TGTGCCAGCAGCTTGGACCCGGGACTAGCGGGAGCCTACGAGCAGTACTTC. This codes for CASSLDPGLAGAYEQYF.

This chain connects TRBV4-1 to TRBJ1-3; 8 bases fit TRBD1. With V trimmed by 4 bases and J by 4 bases, 9 bases remained unmatched. CDR3 length equals 16 residues. In germline, CDR1 is MGHRA, CDR2 YSYEKL. The CDR3 here is CASSLGIQGVGNTIYF. The CDR3 nucleotides read TGCGCCAGCAGCCTTGGAATACAGGGGGTCGGAAACACCATATATTTT.

This chain uses TRBV27 with TRBJ1-2, with D hard to call. Germline CDR1 reads MNHEY; CDR2 reads SMNVEV (reference sequence). CDR3 length: 14 residues. V was cut by 2 bases and J by 7 bases, with 14 bases left in between. CDR3 sequence: CASSLKGGVVGYTF. The CDR3 region has the DNA TGTGCCAGCAGTTTAAAGGGCGGGGTAGTTGGCTACACCTTC.

The chain recombines TRBV6-5 with TRBJ2-1; D is perhaps TRBD1 (6 bases). CDR3 length: 14 residues. Germline CDR1 is MNHEY and CDR2 is SVGAGI. The ends were cut back, 2 bases at V and 3 bases at J, with 8 bases in the middle. The CDR3 sequence: CASSYADSYNEQFF. In nucleotides, the CDR3 is TGTGCCAGCAGTTACGCGGACAGCTACAATGAGCAGTTCTTC.

V and J are TRBV11-3 and TRBJ2-1; 7 positions agree with TRBD1. Trimming cost V 2 bases and J 9 bases; bases outside gene matches: 7. The CDR3 totals 14 residues. Looked up from germline, CDR1 is SGHNT and CDR2 is YENEEA. The DNA for the CDR3 is TGTGCCAGCAGCTTATCCCAGGGGGTAGGTGAGCAGTTCTTC. Translation: CASSLSQGVGEQFF.

The chain employs TRBV6-5 and TRBJ1-6, with a tentative D call TRBD1 (5 bases). Germline assignment: CDR1 MNHEY and CDR2 SVGAGI. This CDR3 has 15 amino acids. Trimming pared 6 bases from V and 0 bases from J, leaving 9 bases between. Here the CDR3 DNA reads TGTGCCAGCAGGAGGACAAGCTCCTATAATTCACCCCTCCACTTT. Translating it yields CASRRTSSYNSPLHF.

The rearrangement uses TRBV2 and TRBJ2-7; D is unclear. Germline V lookup: CDR1 SNHLY, CDR2 FYNNEI. This CDR3 has 13 residues. Trimming took 1 base from V and 0 from J, leaving 4 bases between them. CDR3 amino acids: CASSEDSSYEQYF. CDR3 DNA sequence: TGTGCCAGCAGTGAAGACTCCTCCTACGAGCAGTACTTC.

The chain is built from TRBV2 and TRBJ1-3; the match to TRBD1 covers 9 bases. Per the germline V gene, CDR1 is SNHLY and CDR2 is FYNNEI. The J segment lost 3 bases and the V segment lost 5 bases, leaving 5 bases of the junction unmatched. The CDR3 has 15 residues. CDR3 sequence: CASSLQGANGNTIYF. CDR3 sequence (DNA): TGTGCCAGCAGTCTACAGGGGGCGAATGGAAACACCATATATTTT.

This chain links TRBV18 with TRBJ1-1; D might be TRBD1 (6 bases). The V gene lost 2 bases and the J gene lost 3 bases, with 13 bases spanning the gap. The germline gives CDR1 KGHSH, CDR2 LQKENI. The CDR3 sequence is 15 residues long. CDR3 amino acids: CASSPIGGADTEAFF. The CDR3 DNA reads TGTGCCAGCTCACCAATTGGGGGGGCGGACACTGAAGCTTTCTTT.

This chain connects TRBV19 to TRBJ2-1; 8 nucleotides match TRBD2. CDR1 is LNHDA and CDR2 is SQIVND in the germline V gene (reference sequence). J was trimmed by 0 bases and V by 5 bases; bases with no gene match: 9. The CDR3 totals 17 residues. The CDR3 reads CASSSQLSGASYNEQFF. In nucleotides, the CDR3 is TGTGCCAGTAGTTCCCAACTTAGCGGGGCCTCCTACAATGAGCAGTTCTTC.

The chain joins TRBV7-2 to TRBJ2-3; D possibly corresponds to TRBD2 (6 bases). V lost 1 base and J 0 bases, leaving 8 bases between the germline ends. The CDR3 contains 15 residues. CDR1 is SGHTA and CDR2 is FQGNSA in the germline V gene. The CDR3 coding sequence is TGTGCCAGCAGCTTAGGGGGGGAGAGCACAGATACGCAGTATTTT. Its translation: CASSLGGESTDTQYF.

The J gene is TRBJ2-7, the V gene TRBV18; 7 bases are a match to TRBD2. Germline CDR1 reads KGHSH; CDR2 reads LQKENI. The CDR3 totals 12 residues. This CDR3 reads CASSPPSGGWQV. As DNA, the CDR3 is TGTGCCAGCTCACCACCCTCCGGGGGGTGGCAGGTC.

The rearrangement links TRBV19 to TRBJ2-2; possibly TRBD1 for D (5 bases). Germline CDR1 LNHDA, CDR2 SQIVND (reference sequence). This CDR3 contains 16 residues. Trimming took 6 bases from V and 0 from J, leaving 14 bases between them. CDR3 nucleotide sequence: TGTGCCAGTAGGGGGCTCGTGAACGCGAACACCGGGGAGCTGTTTTTT. Its protein is CASRGLVNANTGELFF.

The V gene is TRBV7-3, the J gene TRBJ2-2; the match to TRBD1 covers 10 bases. CDR3 length: 16 amino acids. Germline V gene lookup returns CDR1 SGHTA and CDR2 FQGTGA. The ends lost 5 bases at V and 4 bases at J; junction bases unmatched: 7. The DNA for the CDR3 is TGTGCCAGCAGCGCCCCGGGACAGGGGTCCACCGGGGAGCTGTTTTTT. Translation gives CASSAPGQGSTGELFF.

This chain links TRBV7-7 with TRBJ2-1; the match to TRBD1 covers 7 bases. The J segment lost 9 bases and the V segment lost 0 bases, leaving 2 bases of the junction unmatched. Germline loops: CDR1 SSHAT, CDR2 FNYEAQ (reference sequence). This CDR3 contains 13 residues. CDR3 nucleotides: TGTGCCAGCAGCTTAGCGACAGGGTCTGAGCAGTTCTTC. Protein sequence: CASSLATGSEQFF.

J is TRBJ1-1 and V is TRBV7-9; a possible D gene is TRBD1 (6 bases). This CDR3 region has 15 residues. The V end lost 4 bases, the J end lost 5 bases, and 17 bases lay between the germline ends. The V gene's germline CDR1 is SEHNR and CDR2 FQNEAQ (reference sequence). The CDR3 sequence: CASSYGGRVRTEAFF. The CDR3 DNA sequence: TGTGCCAGCAGCTATGGGGGCCGGGTTCGGACTGAAGCTTTCTTT.

V is TRBV19 and J is TRBJ1-1; 7 bases are a match to TRBD1. Germline loops: CDR1 LNHDA, CDR2 SQIVND (reference sequence). The trim removed 7 bases at V and 4 bases at J, leaving 3 bases unmatched. This CDR3 is built from 12 residues. CDR3 nucleotides: TGTGCCAGTAACAGGGGATCCACTGAAGCTTTCTTT. It specifies CASNRGSTEAFF. Based on the CDR3 plus reference TRBV19 and TRBJ1-1, the full variable domain is DGGITQSPKYLFRKEGQNVTLSCEQNLNHDAMYWYRQDPGQGLRLIYYSQIVNDFQKGDIAEGYSVSREKKESFPLTVTSAQKNPTAFYLCASNRGSTEAFFGQGTRLTVV.

This chain uses TRBV7-3 with TRBJ2-2, with a possible D match to TRBD1 (5 bases). The CDR3 length is 14 residues. Germline CDR1 SGHTA, CDR2 FQGTGA. V was cut by 0 bases and J by 9 bases, with 11 bases left in between. For the CDR3, the DNA is TGTGCCAGCAGCTTAACGCCAGGGTCGAGGGAGCTGTTTTTT. It is translated as CASSLTPGSRELFF.

The V call is TRBV9, the J call TRBJ2-2; 9 positions match TRBD2. CDR3 size: 16 residues. V gave up 0 bases and J gave up 8 bases; unmatched junction bases: 8. Germline V CDR1 and CDR2: SGDLS, YYNGEE. The CDR3 nucleotides are TGTGCCAGCAGCGTAGGGGCTAGCGGGGACGAGGGGGAGCTGTTTTTT. It codes for CASSVGASGDEGELFF.

The chain is built from TRBV11-2 and TRBJ2-2, with 8 positions matching TRBD1. Germline V gives CDR1 SGHAT, CDR2 FQNNGV. V trimming: 5 bases; J trimming: 0 bases; junction bases outside the gene matches: 2. The CDR3 extends over 15 amino acids. This CDR3 is CASSMGQANTGELFF. Written as DNA, the CDR3 is TGTGCCAGCAGCATGGGACAGGCGAACACCGGGGAGCTGTTTTTT.

As for this clone: One end of the junction is discordant with germline, which a read error may explain. The CDR3 nucleotides are TGTGCCACCAGCGGGACAATCGGTAAAGAGGAAAAACTGTTTTTT. It yields the protein CATSGTIGKEEKLFF. The rearrangement joins TRBV14 to TRBJ1-4, with D maybe TRBD1 (6 bases). Germline CDR1 SGHDN, CDR2 FVKESK. The CDR3 covers 15 residues. Drawing the rest from reference TRBV14 and TRBJ1-4, the complete variable domain is EAGVTQFPSHSVIEKGQTVTLRCDPISGHDNLYWYRRVMGKEIKFLLHFVKESKQDESGMPNNRFLAERTGGTYSTLKVQPAELEDSGVYFCATSGTIGKEEKLFFGSGTQLSVL.

This sequence joins TRBV10-3 and TRBJ2-7; TRBD1 matches 7 bases. CDR1 and CDR2 (germline): ENHRY, SYGVKD. The J segment lost 1 base and the V segment lost 5 bases, leaving 5 bases of the junction unmatched. The CDR3 extends over 14 amino acids. CDR3 in DNA: TGTGCCATCAGTAGCCGGGACAGTTCCTACGAGCAGTACTTC. Amino acids: CAISSRDSSYEQYF.

The chain couples TRBV6-4 to TRBJ2-3; 10 positions agree with TRBD2. The CDR3 is 15 residues long. Germline-derived CDR1 and CDR2 are MRHNA and SNTAGT. Germline trimming cut 5 bases from V and 6 bases from J; bases unmatched to any gene: 8. Here the CDR3 DNA reads TGTGCCAGCAGTCCCACAGGAGCGGGGGGGGATACGCAGTATTTT. It is translated as CASSPTGAGGDTQYF.

In DNA, the CDR3 is TGTGCCAGCAGCGATGGGAGCCCGAGAGGGGAGCTGTTTTTT. It specifies CASSDGSPRGELFF. The chain carries TRBV9 and TRBJ2-2, with TRBD2 as a possible D gene (5 bases). Germline V gene data show CDR1 as SGDLS and CDR2 as YYNGEE. The CDR3 has 14 residues. V was cut by 3 bases and J by 8 bases, with 14 bases left in between.

This chain joins TRBV3-1 (or the pseudogene TRBV3-2) and TRBJ2-5; 9 bases map to TRBD1. Per germline, CDR1 LGHDT and CDR2 YNNKEL (reference sequence). The V gene end was trimmed by 0 bases and the J gene end by 7 bases; junction bases not matched to a gene: 9. This CDR3 contains 16 residues. CDR3 DNA sequence: TGTGCCAGCAGCCAAGATCGAAGGACAGGGGTTGGGACCCAGTACTTC. It specifies CASSQDRRTGVGTQYF.

The V call is TRBV9, the J call TRBJ1-6; possibly TRBD1 for D (5 bases). The CDR3 covers 15 residues. Trimming left V 4 bases short and J 11 bases short, with 19 bases between. CDR1 and CDR2 from the germline V gene are SGDLS and YYNGEE. The DNA of the CDR3 is TGTGCCAGCAGCCCCTCTTCAGGGTTCGAGGCACCCCTCCACTTT. This sequence encodes CASSPSSGFEAPLHF.

The V and J genes are TRBV5-1 and TRBJ2-1; D not certain. Trimming pared 0 bases from V and 0 bases from J, leaving 10 bases between. This CDR3 has 16 amino acids. Germline V gene sequence: CDR1 SGHRS, CDR2 YFSETQ. CDR3 DNA sequence: TGCGCCAGCAGCTTGGAGGCACAGTACTCCTACAATGAGCAGTTCTTC. Amino acid sequence: CASSLEAQYSYNEQFF.

The chain employs TRBV7-9 and TRBJ2-3, with a tentative D call TRBD2 (6 bases). V was clipped by 4 bases and J by 4 bases, with 21 bases between them. The CDR3 sequence is 17 residues long. Germline V gene sequence: CDR1 SEHNR, CDR2 FQNEAQ (reference sequence). The CDR3 bases are TGTGCCAGCAGCTCAAATAGAGGAGGGCTTCGACCAGATACGCAGTATTTT. Protein product: CASSSNRGGLRPDTQYF.

V gene TRBV21-1 combines with J gene TRBJ2-4; TRBD1, the table's D call, was not compared with the DNA. TRBV21-1 is termed a pseudogene. This CDR3 spans 17 amino acids. DNA for the CDR3: TGTGCCAGCAGCAAAGCGCTAGGACAGGGGTACAAAAACATTCAGTACTTC. It encodes CASSKALGQGYKNIQYF.

The V call is TRBV19, the J call TRBJ2-7, with 8 bases matching TRBD1. The V gene's germline CDR1 is LNHDA and CDR2 SQIVND (reference sequence). The CDR3 is made up of 14 amino acids. The V and J ends lost 2 bases and 5 bases, in that order; junction bases with no gene match: 5. The CDR3 here is CASSIQGAEHEQYF. CDR3 DNA: TGTGCCAGTAGTATACAGGGGGCCGAGCACGAGCAGTACTTC.